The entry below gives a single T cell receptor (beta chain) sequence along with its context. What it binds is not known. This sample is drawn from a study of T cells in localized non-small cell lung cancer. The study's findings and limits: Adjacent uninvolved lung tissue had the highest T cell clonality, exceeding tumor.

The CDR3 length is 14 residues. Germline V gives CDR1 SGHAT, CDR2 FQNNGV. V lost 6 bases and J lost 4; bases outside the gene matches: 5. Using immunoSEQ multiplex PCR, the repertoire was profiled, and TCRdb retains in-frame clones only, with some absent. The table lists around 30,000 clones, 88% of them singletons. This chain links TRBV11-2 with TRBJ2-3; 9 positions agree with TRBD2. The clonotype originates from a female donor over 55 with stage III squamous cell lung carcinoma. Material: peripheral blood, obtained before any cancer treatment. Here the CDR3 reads CASRLAGPADTQYF. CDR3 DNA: TGTGCCAGCAGGCTAGCGGGGCCCGCAGATACGCAGTATTTT.